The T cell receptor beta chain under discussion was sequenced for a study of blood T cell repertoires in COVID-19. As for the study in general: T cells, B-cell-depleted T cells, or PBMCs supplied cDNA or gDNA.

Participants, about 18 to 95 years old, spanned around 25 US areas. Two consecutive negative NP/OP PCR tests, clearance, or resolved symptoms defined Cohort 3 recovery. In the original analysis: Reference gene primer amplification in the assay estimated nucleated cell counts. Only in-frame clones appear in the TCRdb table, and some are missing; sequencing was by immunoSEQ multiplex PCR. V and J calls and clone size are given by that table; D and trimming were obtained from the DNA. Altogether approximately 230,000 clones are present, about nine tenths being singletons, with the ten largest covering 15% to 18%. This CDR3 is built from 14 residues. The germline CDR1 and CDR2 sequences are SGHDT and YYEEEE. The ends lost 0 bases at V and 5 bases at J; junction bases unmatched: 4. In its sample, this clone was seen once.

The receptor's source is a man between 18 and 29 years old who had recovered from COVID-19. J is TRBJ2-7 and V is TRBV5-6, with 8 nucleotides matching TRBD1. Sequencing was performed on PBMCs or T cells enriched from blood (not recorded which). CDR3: CASSLVAGGNEQYF. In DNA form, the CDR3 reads TGTGCCAGCAGCTTGGTCGCAGGGGGCAACGAGCAGTACTTC.